This T cell receptor (beta chain) was profiled in a study of T cells after yellow fever vaccination. Study-level background: Low-cell-number fractions underwent preparation using SMART-Seq v4 Ultra Low Input. General study points: Peaking on day 5 versus 15, the secondary response was faster but weaker. Within FACS-sorted repertoires, abundant clonotypes contaminating from the bulk population could be present.

The 5'RACE template-switching step produced TCR cDNA and added a universal primer site and UMIs. TCRdb itself ran the 5' RACE reads through MiXCR, one entry per CDR3 protein. The sample has some 340,000 distinct CDR3 sequences, about 10% seen once; the top ten hold under 4%. In regard to this clonotype: Its antigen is currently unknown.

V lost 2 bases and J lost 5, with 11 bases in between. Germline-derived CDR1 and CDR2 are SGHTA and FQGNSA. The CDR3 is 14 amino acids. The specimen was CD4+ T cells sorted from PBMCs, collected 45 days after the yellow fever booster vaccination. The sequence was obtained from a young man who received the YFV17D yellow fever vaccine. The chain combines TRBV7-2 with TRBJ2-3; tentative D call: TRBD2 (5 bases). The chain's CDR3 is CASSLNSRGDTQYF. CDR3 nucleotide sequence: TGTGCCAGCAGCTTAAATAGCCGGGGAGATACGCAGTATTTT.